These 29 T cell receptor beta chains were all obtained from the same sample, sequenced in a study of cytomegalovirus exposure and HLA in healthy donors. The PCR ran on 60 Vbeta and 13 Jbeta primers. Profiled with immunoSEQ multiplex PCR; TCRdb holds only in-frame clones, not every one. The table shows more than 85,000 clones, with roughly 83% occurring only once. Specimen: PBMCs. All receptors come from a female donor in good health and CMV-seropositive.

In nucleotides, the CDR3 is TGTGCCAGCAGCTTAGAAAGCGGGGTAGCTGGGGCCAACGTCCTGACTTTC. Its translation is CASSLESGVAGANVLTF. The chain recombines TRBV7-2 with TRBJ2-6; 7 bases are a match to TRBD2. In germline, CDR1 is SGHTA, CDR2 FQGNSA. Germline trimming cut 1 base from V and 2 bases from J; bases unmatched to any gene: 5. This CDR3 spans 17 amino acids.

The chain couples TRBV4-2 to TRBJ2-2; D might be TRBD2 (5 bases). CDR3 length equals 16 residues. Deletions cut 0 bases from V and 6 bases from J, with 14 bases between. Per germline, CDR1 LGHNA and CDR2 YNFKEQ. The chain's CDR3 is CASSQDLALRAGELFF. Written as DNA, the CDR3 is TGTGCCAGCAGCCAAGACCTTGCCCTGAGGGCCGGGGAGCTGTTTTTT.

This chain connects TRBV30 to TRBJ1-5, with D possibly matching TRBD1 (6 bases). Germline CDR1 is GTSNPN and CDR2 is SVGIG (reference sequence). Trimming cost V 2 bases and J 3 bases, with 11 bases left between them. The CDR3 totals 14 residues. The CDR3, as DNA: TGTGCCTGGAGTCTTGACAGGATCAATCAGCCCCAGCATTTT. Its translation is CAWSLDRINQPQHF. The full variable domain, rest sourced from reference TRBV30 and TRBJ1-5, is SQTIHQWPATLVQPVGSPLSLECTVEGTSNPNLYWYRQAAGRGLQLLFYSVGIGQISSEVPQNLSASRPQDRQFILSSKKLLLSDSGFYLCAWSLDRINQPQHFGDGTRLSIL.

The rearrangement uses TRBV19 and TRBJ1-5; 11 bases map to TRBD1. Germline V lookup: CDR1 LNHDA, CDR2 SQIVND (reference sequence). Trimming at V came to 5 bases and at J to 3 bases, leaving 9 bases not matched to a gene. The CDR3 contains 17 residues. The CDR3 loop is CASSARDRGSDNQPQHF. Here the CDR3 DNA reads TGTGCCAGTAGTGCCCGGGACAGGGGGTCGGACAATCAGCCCCAGCATTTT.

The rearrangement joins TRBV6-1 to TRBJ1-1; TRBD1 agrees at 7 bases. This CDR3 contains 20 residues. The V gene end was trimmed by 4 bases and the J gene end by 0 bases; junction bases not matched to a gene: 20. Germline V CDR1 and CDR2: MNHNS, SASEGT. The CDR3 sequence is CASSGREGAWVTRLNTEAFF. The CDR3, as DNA: TGTGCCAGCAGTGGACGGGAGGGGGCTTGGGTGACCCGACTGAACACTGAAGCTTTCTTT.

The chain employs TRBV5-1 and TRBJ2-2; D perhaps matches TRBD2 (7 bases). The CDR3 spans 16 residues. Germline lookup yields CDR1 SGHRS and CDR2 YFSETQ. Trimming shortened V by 6 bases and J by 6 bases, and 21 bases separated the two germline ends. CDR3 in DNA: TGCGCCAGCAAAGGGGGGGGCAGGGTCGTGGCCGGGGAGCTGTTTTTT. Protein product: CASKGGGRVVAGELFF. The variable domain in full, with the rest retrieved from reference TRBV5-1 and TRBJ2-2, is KAGVTQTPRYLIKTRGQQVTLSCSPISGHRSVSWYQQTPGQGLQFLFEYFSETQRNKGNFPGRFSGRQFSNSRSEMNVSTLELGDSALYLCASKGGGRVVAGELFFGEGSRLTVL.

The V call is TRBV29-1, the J call TRBJ1-2; D is unresolved. V gave up 7 bases and J gave up 8 bases, with 20 bases separating them. The CDR3 runs 13 residues. CDR1 and CDR2 from the germline V gene are SQVTM and ANQGSEA. The CDR3 nucleotides read TGCAGCGGCTTGCCCGAGGATGGTTCGGGCTACACCTTC. It codes for CSGLPEDGSGYTF.

This chain connects TRBV9 to TRBJ1-2, with TRBD1 matching over 12 bases. Germline V gene lookup returns CDR1 SGDLS and CDR2 YYNGEE. The CDR3 extends over 16 amino acids. The junction had 0 bases not matched to a gene; V was cut back by 0 bases and J by 0 bases. CDR3 loop: CASSVGDRGPNYGYTF. CDR3 sequence (DNA): TGTGCCAGCAGCGTAGGGGACAGGGGGCCTAACTATGGCTACACCTTC.

The sample holds one count of this clone. This chain's CDR3 is CASSPVAGRYNEQFF. CDR3 nucleotides: TGTGCCAGCAGCCCAGTAGCGGGCCGCTACAATGAGCAGTTCTTC. V and J are TRBV7-6 and TRBJ2-1; TRBD2 aligns across 7 bases. Germline lookup yields CDR1 SGHVS and CDR2 FNYEAQ. V lost 5 bases, J lost 3 bases, and 7 bases stayed unmatched. This CDR3 comprises 15 residues. Combining the CDR3 with reference TRBV7-6 and TRBJ2-1 gives the whole variable domain GAGVSQSPRYKVTKRGQDVALRCDPISGHVSLYWYRQALGQGPEFLTYFNYEAQQDKSGLPNDRFSAERPEGSISTLTIQRTEQRDSAMYRCASSPVAGRYNEQFFGPGTRLTVL.

The gene calls are TRBV27 and TRBJ2-3, with a tentative D call TRBD2 (5 bases). Germline CDR1 and CDR2: MNHEY and SMNVEV (reference sequence). V was trimmed by 6 bases and J by 1 base, leaving 17 bases between them. This CDR3 region has 16 residues. CDR3 sequence reads: CASSHLKGVRTDTQYF. CDR3 nucleotides: TGTGCCAGCAGCCACCTTAAGGGAGTCCGCACAGATACGCAGTATTTT.

CDR3 coding DNA: TGCGCCAGCAGCTCGACGGGGGACAGATTCTCTGGAAACACCATATATTTT. Protein product: CASSSTGDRFSGNTIYF. The chain links TRBV5-1 to TRBJ1-3, with 7 bases aligning to TRBD1. Losses at the gene ends were 3 bases for V and 0 bases for J; bases not matched to a gene: 9. This CDR3 comprises 17 residues. The germline gives CDR1 SGHRS, CDR2 YFSETQ.

The chain employs TRBV2 and TRBJ1-1; TRBD1 matches at 8 bases. This CDR3 is built from 15 residues. Germline V gene lookup returns CDR1 SNHLY and CDR2 FYNNEI. J was trimmed by 1 base and V by 5 bases; bases with no gene match: 6. For the CDR3, the DNA is TGTGCCAGCAGTCACCGGACAGGGCGGAACACTGAAGCTTTCTTT. Its translation is CASSHRTGRNTEAFF.

The chain combines TRBV19 with TRBJ1-2; 11 positions agree with TRBD1. V was clipped by 5 bases and J by 4 bases; unmatched bases: 6. Germline loops: CDR1 LNHDA, CDR2 SQIVND (reference sequence). The CDR3 covers 15 residues. The CDR3 is CASSPEGQGGYGYTF. CDR3 DNA sequence: TGTGCCAGTAGTCCCGAGGGACAGGGGGGCTATGGCTACACCTTC. The variable domain in full, completed from reference TRBV19 and TRBJ1-2, reads DGGITQSPKYLFRKEGQNVTLSCEQNLNHDAMYWYRQDPGQGLRLIYYSQIVNDFQKGDIAEGYSVSREKKESFPLTVTSAQKNPTAFYLCASSPEGQGGYGYTFGSGTRLTVV.

The chain couples TRBV7-9 to TRBJ2-2, with 10 bases lining up with TRBD1. This CDR3 has 15 residues. The junction had 5 bases not matched to a gene; V was cut back by 1 base and J by 9 bases. Germline V CDR1 and CDR2: SEHNR, FQNEAQ (reference sequence). The DNA of the CDR3 is TGTGCCAGCAGCTTAGGGACAGGGGGGCGTCGGGAGCTGTTTTTT. Protein: CASSLGTGGRRELFF.

Remarks on this clone: At one boundary the junction diverges from the germline segment, which might be a read error. The chain employs TRBV7-9 and TRBJ2-3; 12 bases agree with TRBD1. Per germline, CDR1 SEHNR and CDR2 FQNEAQ (reference sequence). The CDR3 has 17 residues. CDR3 amino acids: CSSSLGGTGGRTDTQYF. As DNA, the CDR3 is TGTTCCAGCAGCTTAGGGGGGACAGGGGGCAGGACAGATACGCAGTATTTT.

This clone has only a few counts. The chain combines TRBV27 with TRBJ2-5; 9 bases match TRBD2. The ends lost 5 bases at V and 1 base at J; junction bases unmatched: 2. The CDR3 spans 14 residues. The germline V gene encodes CDR1 MNHEY and CDR2 SMNVEV (reference sequence). CDR3 sequence (DNA): TGTGCCAGCAGTCTAGCGGGGCTCCAAGAGACCCAGTACTTC. Translation gives CASSLAGLQETQYF.

The V and J genes are TRBV7-6 and TRBJ2-7; 14 bases map to TRBD2. Germline-derived CDR1 and CDR2 are SGHVS and FNYEAQ. CDR3 length equals 16 residues. V shed 5 bases and J 6 bases; nucleotides not matched to a gene: 9. The chain's CDR3 is CASSDSAGLAGGEQYF. In DNA, the CDR3 is TGTGCCAGCAGCGACTCGGCAGGACTAGCGGGAGGCGAGCAGTACTTC.

The chain couples TRBV5-6 to TRBJ2-5; TRBD2 matches at 12 bases. Germline CDR1 SGHDT, CDR2 YYEEEE. This CDR3 comprises 13 residues. With 0 bases clipped from V and 11 bases from J, the junction kept 2 bases outside the gene matches. The CDR3 here is CASSLGLAGEQYF. The CDR3, as DNA: TGTGCCAGCAGCTTGGGACTAGCGGGGGAGCAGTACTTC.

This clone showed up just once. The chain is built from TRBV9 and TRBJ2-7; no clear D. Trimming took 4 bases from V and 3 from J, leaving 17 bases between them. Per the germline V gene, CDR1 is SGDLS and CDR2 is YYNGEE. This CDR3 is 15 amino acids long. The CDR3 loop is CASSPGSLTLYEQYF. For the CDR3, the DNA is TGTGCCAGCAGCCCCGGGTCCTTAACCCTCTACGAGCAGTACTTC.

The chain combines TRBV18 with TRBJ2-5; perhaps TRBD1 as D (6 bases). The CDR3 spans 14 residues. Germline CDR1 and CDR2: KGHSH and LQKENI. Trimming removed 3 bases from V and 2 bases from J, with 10 bases in between. The CDR3 spells CASSPAGAQETQYF. The CDR3 DNA sequence: TGTGCCAGCTCACCGGCAGGGGCACAAGAGACCCAGTACTTC.

The chain carries TRBV6-1 and TRBJ1-3; D may be TRBD1 (6 bases). Trimming pared 7 bases from V and 8 bases from J, leaving 15 bases between. CDR1 is MNHNS and CDR2 is SASEGT in the germline V gene. The CDR3 sequence is 13 residues long. CDR3 in amino acids: CASNLQGSDTIYF. DNA for the CDR3: TGTGCCAGCAACTTACAGGGATCCGACACCATATATTTT.

V is TRBV27 and J is TRBJ1-5; no clear D gene. Trimming pared 2 bases from V and 6 bases from J, leaving 11 bases between. The CDR3 runs 14 residues. The V gene's germline CDR1 is MNHEY and CDR2 SMNVEV (reference sequence). This CDR3 is CASSLTGSPQPQHF. The CDR3 DNA follows: TGTGCCAGCAGTTTAACGGGGTCGCCTCAGCCCCAGCATTTT.

The V and J genes are TRBV27 and TRBJ2-1, with a tentative D call TRBD1 (6 bases). The CDR3 totals 15 residues. In germline, CDR1 is MNHEY, CDR2 SMNVEV (reference sequence). V lost 2 bases and J 9 bases, leaving 17 bases between the germline ends. For the CDR3, the DNA is TGTGCCAGCAGTTTAAGTTGGTTAAGGGGGAGTGAGCAGTTCTTC. Translated: CASSLSWLRGSEQFF.

The count of this clone is one. Its ends do not fully match the called genes, so a read error is possible. The J gene is TRBJ2-4, the V gene TRBV6-6, with D tentatively TRBD1 (5 bases). Germline values: CDR1 MNHNY, CDR2 SVGAGI (reference sequence). The CDR3 runs 13 residues. CDR3 DNA sequence: TGTGCCAGCAGTTACCAGGGCGTAAACAGTCAGTACTTC. Translation: CASSYQGVNSQYF.

A few counts support this clone. The J gene is TRBJ2-5, the V gene TRBV11-2, with D unclear. V was cut by 1 base and J by 5 bases, with 5 bases left in between. This CDR3 is built from 12 residues. In germline, CDR1 is SGHAT, CDR2 FQNNGV. The CDR3 loop reads CASSLVGETQYF. The CDR3 region has the DNA TGTGCCAGCAGCTTAGTCGGGGAGACCCAGTACTTC.

The chain employs TRBV2 and TRBJ2-1; D ambiguous. The V end was cut by 2 bases, the J end by 7 bases, with 9 bases between. Germline lookup yields CDR1 SNHLY and CDR2 FYNNEI. This CDR3 is 13 amino acids long. For the CDR3, the DNA is TGTGCCAGCAGTGAAAGATCCGCGAATGAGCAGTTCTTC. Its protein product is CASSERSANEQFF.

V is TRBV1 and J is TRBJ1-4; no DNA check was done on the table's D call, TRBD1. TRBV1 is a listed pseudogene. This CDR3 spans 15 amino acids. CDR3 sequence reads: CTSSQDPRGSEKLFF. CDR3 nucleotide sequence: TGCACCAGCAGCCAGGACCCCAGGGGGAGTGAAAAACTGTTTTTT.

The rearrangement links TRBV4-2 to TRBJ2-4; weak D call: TRBD1 (6 bases). Germline CDR1 LGHNA, CDR2 YNFKEQ. This CDR3 is built from 14 residues. V lost 1 base, J lost 9 bases, and 13 bases lay in between. In nucleotides, the CDR3 is TGTGCCAGCAGCCAAGTCCTTGGGGGCGGCATTCAGTACTTC. It translates to CASSQVLGGGIQYF.

This sequence joins TRBV7-9 and TRBJ2-2; the match to TRBD1 covers 8 bases. Per germline, CDR1 SEHNR and CDR2 FQNEAQ (reference sequence). The CDR3 loop spans 13 amino acids. Losses at the gene ends were 8 bases for V and 4 bases for J; bases not matched to a gene: 3. CDR3 nucleotides: TGTGCCAGCCTGACAGGGGTCACCGGGGAGCTGTTTTTT. Translating gives CASLTGVTGELFF.